The 17 T cell receptor beta chains given below trace back to one sample, sequenced in a study of T cell changes during pregnancy in multiple sclerosis. TCRdb's copy holds only in-frame clones and misses some; the assay was immunoSEQ multiplex PCR. The repertoire consists of around 75,000 clones, with roughly 94% occurring once and the leading ten covering about 0.14%. This material consisted of CD4+ T cells from peripheral blood mononuclear cells, taken after pregnancy. Receptors were obtained from a female donor with multiple sclerosis, enrolled in a pregnancy study.

The J gene is TRBJ2-2, the V gene TRBV11-3, with D perhaps matching TRBD2 (5 bases). The ends were cut back, 3 bases at V and 6 bases at J, with 14 bases in the middle. In germline, CDR1 is SGHNT, CDR2 YENEEA. CDR3 length: 15 residues. In DNA, the CDR3 is TGTGCCAGCAGCTTCCGGGCCCCCGGGGCCGGGGAGCTGTTTTTT. Amino acid sequence: CASSFRAPGAGELFF.

The V call is TRBV6-6, the J call TRBJ1-5, with TRBD1 matching over 9 bases. Germline CDR1 reads MNHNY; CDR2 reads SVGAGI (reference sequence). The CDR3 has 14 residues. V lost 4 bases to trimming and J lost 7 bases; unmatched junction nucleotides: 5. CDR3 sequence: CASSSRQGGQPQHF. The CDR3 bases are TGTGCCAGCAGTTCTCGACAGGGGGGGCAGCCCCAGCATTTT.

The rearrangement uses TRBV2 and TRBJ1-6; 9 bases align to TRBD1. The ends lost 1 base at V and 7 bases at J; junction bases unmatched: 2. CDR1 is SNHLY and CDR2 is FYNNEI in the germline V gene. The CDR3 totals 15 residues. The CDR3 region is CASSEETGGNSPLHF. Here the CDR3 DNA reads TGTGCCAGCAGTGAAGAGACAGGGGGAAATTCACCCCTCCACTTT.

The chain links TRBV9 to TRBJ1-1; a possible D gene is TRBD1 (6 bases). In germline, CDR1 is SGDLS, CDR2 YYNGEE. The ends were cut back, 3 bases at V and 2 bases at J, with 11 bases in the middle. The CDR3 extends over 14 amino acids. CDR3 in amino acids: CASSATGYNTEAFF. As DNA, the CDR3 is TGTGCCAGCAGCGCTACAGGGTACAACACTGAAGCTTTCTTT.

The rearrangement joins TRBV6-5 to TRBJ2-7; D is unresolved. The CDR3 totals 12 residues. Trimming took 7 bases from V and 3 from J, leaving 10 bases between them. From germline, CDR1 is MNHEY and CDR2 SVGAGI. CDR3 sequence (DNA): TGTGCCAGCAACCAACTTTACTACGAGCAGTACTTC. Protein: CASNQLYYEQYF.

This sequence joins TRBV19 and TRBJ2-4; the match to TRBD1 covers 9 bases. CDR1 is LNHDA, CDR2 SQIVND, per germline (reference sequence). This CDR3 has 16 residues. Germline trimming cut 1 base from V and 0 bases from J; bases unmatched to any gene: 1. CDR3 DNA sequence: TGTGCCAGTAGTATAGGGACAGGGGTAGCCAAAAACATTCAGTACTTC. It codes for CASSIGTGVAKNIQYF.

This clone was counted between two and nine times. This chain links TRBV5-1 with TRBJ2-7; TRBD1 aligns across 12 bases. The CDR3 spans 16 residues. The ends lost 0 bases at V and 7 bases at J; junction bases unmatched: 8. From germline, CDR1 is SGHRS and CDR2 YFSETQ. The CDR3 spells CASSLAQGQGAREQYF. Written as DNA, the CDR3 is TGCGCCAGCAGCTTGGCCCAGGGACAGGGGGCAAGGGAGCAGTACTTC.

This clone appeared once. The chain couples TRBV4-3 to TRBJ2-5; 12 nucleotides align to TRBD2. The germline CDR1 and CDR2 sequences are LGHNA and YSLEER. The CDR3 covers 16 residues. J gave up 9 bases and V 2 bases, and 10 bases lay outside the gene matches. CDR3 sequence reads: CASSQLGLAGPGAQYF. As DNA, the CDR3 is TGCGCCAGCAGCCAACTTGGACTAGCGGGGCCGGGGGCCCAGTACTTC.

This chain joins TRBV5-1 and TRBJ2-2; 8 bases match TRBD2. The germline V gene encodes CDR1 SGHRS and CDR2 YFSETQ. The CDR3 extends over 17 amino acids. Trimming at V came to 4 bases and at J to 4 bases, leaving 12 bases not matched to a gene. The CDR3 bases are TGCGCCAGCAGCCCGCGACTAGCGTCCATGGGCACCGGGGAGCTGTTTTTT. Its translation: CASSPRLASMGTGELFF.

This chain uses TRBV7-2 with TRBJ2-7, with 8 bases aligning to TRBD2. The CDR3 extends over 14 amino acids. Germline loops: CDR1 SGHTA, CDR2 FQGNSA. Losses at the gene ends were 3 bases for V and 7 bases for J; bases not matched to a gene: 8. The CDR3 loop is CASSLKDGRVEQYF. The CDR3 DNA sequence: TGTGCCAGCAGCTTGAAAGACGGGAGGGTTGAGCAGTACTTC.

The chain is built from TRBV19 and TRBJ1-4; 10 bases match TRBD1. Trimming removed 6 bases from V and 5 bases from J; junction bases left unmatched: 3. Germline CDR1 reads LNHDA; CDR2 reads SQIVND (reference sequence). The CDR3 is made up of 14 amino acids. The CDR3 DNA is TGTGCCAGTAGGTTGGGACAGGGGAATGAAAAACTGTTTTTT. It yields the protein CASRLGQGNEKLFF.

The V call is TRBV14, the J call TRBJ2-2; 11 bases are a match to TRBD1. The CDR3 has 18 amino acids. The ends lost 4 bases at V and 0 bases at J; junction bases unmatched: 7. CDR1 and CDR2 (germline): SGHDN, FVKESK. The CDR3 DNA follows: TGTGCCAGCAGCCTCGTCATGGGACAGGGGGCGAACACCGGGGAGCTGTTTTTT. This encodes CASSLVMGQGANTGELFF.

With respect to this clone: Mismatch with germline at one junction end may stem from a read error. The V call is TRBV5-1, the J call TRBJ2-7; 8 bases match TRBD2. The germline V gene has CDR1 SGHRS and CDR2 YFSETQ. The CDR3 covers 14 residues. The DNA of the CDR3 is TGCGCCAGCAGCTTAACTAGCGGAGGCTACGCGCAGTACTTC. The encoded protein is CASSLTSGGYAQYF.

The rearrangement uses TRBV19 and TRBJ2-1, with 9 bases fitting TRBD1. The germline V gene has CDR1 LNHDA and CDR2 SQIVND (reference sequence). CDR3 length: 15 amino acids. J was trimmed by 4 bases and V by 3 bases; bases with no gene match: 4. CDR3 residues: CASSITGGPYNEQFF. The DNA for the CDR3 is TGTGCCAGTAGTATTACAGGGGGCCCTTACAATGAGCAGTTCTTC.

This clone was found once. In DNA, the CDR3 is TGTGCCAGCAGCTTAATAACAGGGGGAGAGCAGTACTTC. This translates into CASSLITGGEQYF. This chain uses TRBV7-3 with TRBJ2-7; 8 positions match TRBD1. The ends lost 1 base at V and 7 bases at J; junction bases unmatched: 3. The CDR3 has 13 residues. Germline V CDR1 and CDR2: SGHTA, FQGTGA. The whole variable domain, remainder taken from reference TRBV7-3 and TRBJ2-7, is GAGVSQTPSNKVTEKGKYVELRCDPISGHTALYWYRQSLGQGPEFLIYFQGTGAADDSGLPNDRFFAVRPEGSVSTLKIQRTERGDSAVYLCASSLITGGEQYFGPGTRLTVT.

The J gene is TRBJ2-1, the V gene TRBV19; TRBD2 matches at 8 bases. This CDR3 has 15 amino acids. CDR1 is LNHDA and CDR2 is SQIVND in the germline V gene (reference sequence). The V segment lost 4 bases and the J segment 4 bases; nucleotides outside the gene matches: 6. CDR3 in amino acids: CASSKPGLGYNEQFF. In nucleotides, the CDR3 is TGTGCCAGTAGTAAACCGGGACTAGGGTACAATGAGCAGTTCTTC.

This clone was seen once. The chain carries TRBV29-1 and TRBJ1-1; no clear D. Germline-derived CDR1 and CDR2 are SQVTM and ANQGSEA. This CDR3 contains 13 residues. Deletions cut 3 bases from V and 1 base from J, with 9 bases between. CDR3 in amino acids: CSVDVRQNTEAFF. The DNA for the CDR3 is TGCAGCGTTGATGTCAGGCAGAACACTGAAGCTTTCTTT.